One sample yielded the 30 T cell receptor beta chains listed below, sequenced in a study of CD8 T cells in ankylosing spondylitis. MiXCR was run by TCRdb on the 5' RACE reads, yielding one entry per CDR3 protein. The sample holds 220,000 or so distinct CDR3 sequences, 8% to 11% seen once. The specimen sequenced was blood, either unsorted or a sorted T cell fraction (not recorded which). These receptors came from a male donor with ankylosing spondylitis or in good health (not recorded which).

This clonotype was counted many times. The CDR3 here is CASSPDGGGLFYEQYF. The CDR3 coding sequence is TGTGCCAGCAGTCCAGACGGCGGGGGCCTTTTCTACGAGCAGTACTTC. The gene calls are TRBV12-3 or TRBV12-4 and TRBJ2-7, with TRBD2 as a possible D gene (7 bases). The CDR3 runs to 16 residues. V was pared by 5 bases and J by 3 bases, with 20 bases between.

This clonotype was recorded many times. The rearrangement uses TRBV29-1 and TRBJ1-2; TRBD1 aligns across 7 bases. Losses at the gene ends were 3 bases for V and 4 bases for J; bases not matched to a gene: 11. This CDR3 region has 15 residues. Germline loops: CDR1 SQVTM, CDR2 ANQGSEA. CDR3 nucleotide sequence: TGCAGCGTTGAGGTCGGTCAGGGGGAGAGCTATGGCTACACCTTC. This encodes CSVEVGQGESYGYTF.

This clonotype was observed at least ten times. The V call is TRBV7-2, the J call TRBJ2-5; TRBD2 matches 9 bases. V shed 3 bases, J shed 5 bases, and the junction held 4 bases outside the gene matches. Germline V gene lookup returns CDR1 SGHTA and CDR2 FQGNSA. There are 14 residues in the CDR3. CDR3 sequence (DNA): TGTGCCAGCAGCTTTGCGGGGGGGCCCGAGACCCAGTACTTC. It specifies CASSFAGGPETQYF.

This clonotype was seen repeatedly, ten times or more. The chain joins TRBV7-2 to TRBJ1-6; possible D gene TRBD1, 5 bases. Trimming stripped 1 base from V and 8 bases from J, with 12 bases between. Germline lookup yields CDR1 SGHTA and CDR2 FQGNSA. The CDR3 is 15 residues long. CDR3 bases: TGTGCCAGCAGCTTAGTTGCAGGGCCGGATTCACCCCTCCACTTT. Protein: CASSLVAGPDSPLHF.

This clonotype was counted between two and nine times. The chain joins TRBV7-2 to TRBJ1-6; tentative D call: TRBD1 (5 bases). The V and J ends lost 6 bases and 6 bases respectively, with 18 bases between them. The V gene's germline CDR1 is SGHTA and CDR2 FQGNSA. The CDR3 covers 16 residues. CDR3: CASSLRPQGSNSPLHF. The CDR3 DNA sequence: TGTGCCAGCAGTTTAAGGCCCCAGGGAAGTAATTCACCCCTCCACTTT.

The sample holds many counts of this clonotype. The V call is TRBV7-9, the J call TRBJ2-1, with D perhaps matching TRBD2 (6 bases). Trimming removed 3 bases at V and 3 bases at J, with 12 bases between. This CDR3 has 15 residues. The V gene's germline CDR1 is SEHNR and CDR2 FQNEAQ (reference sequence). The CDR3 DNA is TGTGCCAGCAGCTTTAGGGAGGCAATCTACAATGAGCAGTTCTTC. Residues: CASSFREAIYNEQFF.

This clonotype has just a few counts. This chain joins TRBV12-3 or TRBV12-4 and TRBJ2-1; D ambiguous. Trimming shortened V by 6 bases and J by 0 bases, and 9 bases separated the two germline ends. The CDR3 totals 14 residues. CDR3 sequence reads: CASRLRSSYNEQFF. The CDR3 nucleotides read TGTGCCAGCAGGCTCCGGAGCTCCTACAATGAGCAGTTCTTC.

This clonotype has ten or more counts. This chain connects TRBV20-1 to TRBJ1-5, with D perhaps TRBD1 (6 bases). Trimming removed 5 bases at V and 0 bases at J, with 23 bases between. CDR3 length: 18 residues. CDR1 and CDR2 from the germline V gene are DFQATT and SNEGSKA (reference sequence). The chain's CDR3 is CSALLGSRPGASNQPQHF. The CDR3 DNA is TGCAGTGCTCTATTGGGGAGCCGCCCAGGGGCTAGCAATCAGCCCCAGCATTTT.

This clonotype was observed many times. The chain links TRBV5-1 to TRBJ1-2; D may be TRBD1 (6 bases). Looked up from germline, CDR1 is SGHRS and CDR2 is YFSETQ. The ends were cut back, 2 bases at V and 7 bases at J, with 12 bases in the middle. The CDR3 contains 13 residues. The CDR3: CASSFYRDSGYTF. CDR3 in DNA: TGCGCCAGCAGCTTTTACAGGGACTCTGGCTACACCTTC. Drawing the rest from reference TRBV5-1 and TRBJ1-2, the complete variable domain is KAGVTQTPRYLIKTRGQQVTLSCSPISGHRSVSWYQQTPGQGLQFLFEYFSETQRNKGNFPGRFSGRQFSNSRSEMNVSTLELGDSALYLCASSFYRDSGYTFGSGTRLTVV.

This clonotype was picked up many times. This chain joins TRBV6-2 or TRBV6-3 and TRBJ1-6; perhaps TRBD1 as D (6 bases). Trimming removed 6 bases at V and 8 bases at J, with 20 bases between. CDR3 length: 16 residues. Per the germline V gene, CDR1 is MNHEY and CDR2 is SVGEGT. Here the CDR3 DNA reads TGTGCCAGCAGCCCCAGGGGCAGGGAAGGCCATTCACCCCTCCACTTT. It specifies CASSPRGREGHSPLHF.

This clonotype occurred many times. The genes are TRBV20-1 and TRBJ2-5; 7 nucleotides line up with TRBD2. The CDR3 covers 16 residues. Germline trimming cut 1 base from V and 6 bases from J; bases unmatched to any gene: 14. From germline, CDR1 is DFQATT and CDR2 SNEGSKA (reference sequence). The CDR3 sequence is CSARAEGGLGKKTQYF. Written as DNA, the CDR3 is TGCAGTGCTAGAGCCGAGGGCGGACTAGGAAAAAAGACCCAGTACTTC.

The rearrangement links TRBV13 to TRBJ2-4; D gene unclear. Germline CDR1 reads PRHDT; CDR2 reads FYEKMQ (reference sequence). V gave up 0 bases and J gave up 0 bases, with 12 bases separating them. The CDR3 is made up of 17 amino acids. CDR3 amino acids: CASSLGLMTLAKNIQYF. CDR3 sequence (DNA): TGTGCCAGCAGCTTAGGCCTGATGACCCTAGCCAAAAACATTCAGTACTTC.

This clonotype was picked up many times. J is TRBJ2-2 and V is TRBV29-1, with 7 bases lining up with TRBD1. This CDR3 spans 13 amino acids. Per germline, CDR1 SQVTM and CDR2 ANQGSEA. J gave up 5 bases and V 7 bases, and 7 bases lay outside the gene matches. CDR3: CSARGQQTGELFF. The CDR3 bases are TGCAGCGCCCGGGGACAGCAGACCGGGGAGCTGTTTTTT.

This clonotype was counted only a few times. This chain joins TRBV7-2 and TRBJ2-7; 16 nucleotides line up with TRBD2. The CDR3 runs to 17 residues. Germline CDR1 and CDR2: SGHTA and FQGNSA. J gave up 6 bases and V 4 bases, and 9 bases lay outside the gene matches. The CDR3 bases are TGTGCCAGCAGCTCCCAACCGGGACTAGCGGGGGGGCCCGAGCAGTACTTC. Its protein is CASSSQPGLAGGPEQYF.

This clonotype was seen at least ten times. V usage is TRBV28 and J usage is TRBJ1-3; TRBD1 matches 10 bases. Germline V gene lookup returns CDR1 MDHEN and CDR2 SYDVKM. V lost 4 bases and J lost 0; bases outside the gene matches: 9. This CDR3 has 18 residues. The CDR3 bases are TGTGCCAGCAGTTCGGGGACAGGGGTTCAAAGCTCTGGAAACACCATATATTTT. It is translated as CASSSGTGVQSSGNTIYF.

The CDR3 DNA reads as TGTGCCAGCAGCACCCGATATCGGACGGGGGGGTCAGATACGCAGTATTTT. Protein sequence: CASSTRYRTGGSDTQYF. The chain couples TRBV7-8 to TRBJ2-3, with 8 bases that match TRBD2. This CDR3 comprises 17 residues. V was pared by 5 bases and J by 4 bases, with 14 bases of the junction left unmatched. Per the germline V gene, CDR1 is SGHVS and CDR2 is FQNEAQ.

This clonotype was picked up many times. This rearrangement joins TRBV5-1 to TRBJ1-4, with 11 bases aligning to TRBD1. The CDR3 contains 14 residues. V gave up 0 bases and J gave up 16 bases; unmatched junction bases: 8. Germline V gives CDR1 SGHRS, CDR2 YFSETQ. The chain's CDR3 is CASSLGTGGAGPFF. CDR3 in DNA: TGCGCCAGCAGCTTGGGGACAGGGGGCGCAGGACCGTTTTTT.

CDR3 DNA: TGTGCCAGCAGTTACCGAACCACGGCAGGGGCGAACACTGAAGCTTTCTTT. It specifies CASSYRTTAGANTEAFF. The chain links TRBV6-2 or TRBV6-3 to TRBJ1-1; D is perhaps TRBD1 (6 bases). This CDR3 spans 17 amino acids. Germline CDR1 is MNHEY and CDR2 is SVGEGT. The V end lost 2 bases, the J end lost 1 base, and 17 bases lay between the germline ends.

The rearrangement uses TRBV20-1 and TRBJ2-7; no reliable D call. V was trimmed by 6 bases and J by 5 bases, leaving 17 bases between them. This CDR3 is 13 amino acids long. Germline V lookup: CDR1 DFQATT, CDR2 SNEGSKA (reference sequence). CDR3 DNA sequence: TGCAGTGCCCCTTTACTGGGGTTCGACGAGCAGTACTTC. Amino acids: CSAPLLGFDEQYF.

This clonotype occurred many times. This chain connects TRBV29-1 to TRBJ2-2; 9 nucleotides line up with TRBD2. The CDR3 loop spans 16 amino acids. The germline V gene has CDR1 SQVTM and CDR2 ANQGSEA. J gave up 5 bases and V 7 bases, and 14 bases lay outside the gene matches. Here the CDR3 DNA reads TGCAGCGGATACAAAGTGCGGGGGGGAAAGACCGGGGAGCTGTTTTTT. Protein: CSGYKVRGGKTGELFF.

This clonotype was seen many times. The CDR3 bases are TGCAGTGCTAGAGCTTCCTCGGGACTAGCGGGGGGAGGCGATACGCAGTATTTT. Its translation: CSARASSGLAGGGDTQYF. The chain uses TRBV20-1 and TRBJ2-3; 15 bases align to TRBD2. The V gene end was trimmed by 1 base and the J gene end by 6 bases; junction bases not matched to a gene: 11. In germline, CDR1 is DFQATT, CDR2 SNEGSKA (reference sequence). CDR3 length: 18 amino acids.

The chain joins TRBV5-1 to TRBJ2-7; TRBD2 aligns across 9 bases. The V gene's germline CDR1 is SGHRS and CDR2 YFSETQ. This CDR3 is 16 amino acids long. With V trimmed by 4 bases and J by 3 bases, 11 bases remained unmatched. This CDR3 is CASSVAGEVDYYEQYF. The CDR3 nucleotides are TGCGCCAGCAGCGTAGCGGGGGAGGTGGACTACTACGAGCAGTACTTC.

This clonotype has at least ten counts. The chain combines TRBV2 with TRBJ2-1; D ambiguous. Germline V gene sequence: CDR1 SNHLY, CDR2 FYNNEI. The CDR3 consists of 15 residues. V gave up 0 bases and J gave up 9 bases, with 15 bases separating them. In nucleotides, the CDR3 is TGTGCCAGCAGTGAAGCAGGGTCTTTTCGTATTGAGCAGTTCTTC. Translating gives CASSEAGSFRIEQFF.

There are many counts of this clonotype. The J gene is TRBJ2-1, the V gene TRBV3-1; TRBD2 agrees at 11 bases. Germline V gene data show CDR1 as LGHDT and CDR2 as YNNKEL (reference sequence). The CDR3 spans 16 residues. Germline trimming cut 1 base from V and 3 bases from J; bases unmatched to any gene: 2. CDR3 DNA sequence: TGTGCCAGCAGCCAAGGACTAGCGGGAAACTACAATGAGCAGTTCTTC. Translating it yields CASSQGLAGNYNEQFF.

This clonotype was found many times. In DNA form, the CDR3 reads TGCAGCGTTGAAGAGGGAGCAATTCAGTACTTC. Translation gives CSVEEGAIQYF. The gene calls are TRBV29-1 and TRBJ2-4; D perhaps matches TRBD2 (5 bases). The CDR3 sequence is 11 residues long. The V end lost 0 bases, the J end lost 10 bases, and 7 bases lay between the germline ends. Germline V gene data show CDR1 as SQVTM and CDR2 as ANQGSEA.

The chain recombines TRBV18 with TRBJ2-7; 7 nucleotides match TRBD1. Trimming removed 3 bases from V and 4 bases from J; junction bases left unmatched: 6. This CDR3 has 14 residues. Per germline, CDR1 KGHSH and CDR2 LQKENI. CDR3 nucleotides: TGTGCCAGCTCACCCCAGGGACAGAATTACGAGCAGTACTTC. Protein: CASSPQGQNYEQYF.

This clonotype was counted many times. The CDR3 is CASSQESRTGGDEQYF. CDR3 coding DNA: TGTGCCAGCAGCCAAGAGAGTAGAACAGGGGGCGACGAGCAGTACTTC. This rearrangement joins TRBV3-1 to TRBJ2-7, with TRBD1 matching over 9 bases. This CDR3 contains 16 residues. J was trimmed by 5 bases and V by 0 bases; bases with no gene match: 8. CDR1 and CDR2 (germline): LGHDT, YNNKEL (reference sequence).

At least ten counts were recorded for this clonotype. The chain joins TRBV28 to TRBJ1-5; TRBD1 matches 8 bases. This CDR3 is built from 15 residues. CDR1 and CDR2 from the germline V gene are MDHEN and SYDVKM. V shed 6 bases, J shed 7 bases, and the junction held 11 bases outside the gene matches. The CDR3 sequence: CASRTQDRVGQPQHF. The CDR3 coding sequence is TGTGCCAGCAGAACTCAGGACAGGGTCGGGCAGCCCCAGCATTTT.

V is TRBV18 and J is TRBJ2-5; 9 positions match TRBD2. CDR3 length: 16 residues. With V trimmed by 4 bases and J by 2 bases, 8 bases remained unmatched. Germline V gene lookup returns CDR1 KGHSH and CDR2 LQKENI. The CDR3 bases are TGTGCCAGCTCACGTGCGGGGGGGCCGTCGCAAGAGACCCAGTACTTC. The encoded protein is CASSRAGGPSQETQYF.

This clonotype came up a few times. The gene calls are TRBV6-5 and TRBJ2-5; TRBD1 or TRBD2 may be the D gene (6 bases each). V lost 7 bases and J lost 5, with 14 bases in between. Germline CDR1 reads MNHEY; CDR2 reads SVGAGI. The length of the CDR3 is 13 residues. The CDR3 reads CASMLSGAETQYF. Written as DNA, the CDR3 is TGTGCCAGCATGTTATCGGGGGCTGAGACCCAGTACTTC.